This T cell receptor beta chain appears in the sequencing data of a study of PD-L1 blockade in urothelial cancer. Study background: Beginning at some point between 2012 and 2014, patients received atezolizumab, given as 1,200 mg intravenously every 3 weeks. Treatment start was followed by blood analysis at 3 weeks (second dose) and again at 6 weeks. The study recovered a median of around 150,000 T cells per blood sample. Study findings and constraints: Lower pretreatment blood TCR clonality, under the median, predicted better survival, researchers reported.

Note on this clone: What it binds is unknown.

The CDR3 is 14 amino acids. The V gene's germline CDR1 is MDHEN and CDR2 SYDVKM. The method was immunoSEQ multiplex PCR; TCRdb's version includes in-frame clones alone and lacks a portion of them. The top ten clones hold approximately 5% of a sample with 70,000 to 85,000 clones, around 84% of them seen once. The source material was PBMCs, sampled around atezolizumab (anti-PD-L1) treatment. The source is a man aged 70-80 years with urothelial cancer. V and J are TRBV28 and TRBJ2-5; possibly TRBD1 for D (6 bases). The J call could be wrong; TRBJ2-7 is a better fit for the DNA end. The CDR3 loop is CASSVRGPSYEQYF. The CDR3 DNA sequence: TGTGCCAGCAGTGTCAGGGGTCCATCCTACGAGCAGTACTTC.